Listed here is a single TCR beta chain. Its antigen is as yet unknown. Each donor was a Caucasian adult residing in Nashville, Tennessee. The CD4+ fraction was divided into a CD45RA+ naive subset and a CD45RA-negative memory subset. This entry is derived from a study of shared clonotypes between healthy human individuals. Methods used by the authors: ImmunoSEQ output held junction-only sequences without quality scores, so filtering differed. This table comes from immunoSEQ multiplex PCR, and its TCRdb copy is limited to in-frame clones, with some not included. V, J and clone size derive from that table, while D and trimming were established from the DNA sequence. The sample includes 950,000 to 1,300,000 clones, roughly 75% of them seen just once. Findings of the study overall: Memory subsets had estimated richness that was generally smaller than that of naive subsets.

Trimming shortened V by 4 bases and J by 6 bases, and 13 bases separated the two germline ends. Germline V lookup: CDR1 MNHNS, CDR2 SASEGT. The CDR3 is made up of 13 amino acids. The sequence came from a man aged 18 to 30 in good health. The sequenced sample was memory CD4+ T cells sorted from blood. Regarding subset: CD45RA-negative fraction. The V and J genes are TRBV6-1 and TRBJ2-7; D possibly corresponds to TRBD1 (6 bases). The CDR3 spells CASSATDRTEQYF. The DNA of the CDR3 is TGTGCCAGCAGTGCGACGGACAGAACCGAGCAGTACTTC.